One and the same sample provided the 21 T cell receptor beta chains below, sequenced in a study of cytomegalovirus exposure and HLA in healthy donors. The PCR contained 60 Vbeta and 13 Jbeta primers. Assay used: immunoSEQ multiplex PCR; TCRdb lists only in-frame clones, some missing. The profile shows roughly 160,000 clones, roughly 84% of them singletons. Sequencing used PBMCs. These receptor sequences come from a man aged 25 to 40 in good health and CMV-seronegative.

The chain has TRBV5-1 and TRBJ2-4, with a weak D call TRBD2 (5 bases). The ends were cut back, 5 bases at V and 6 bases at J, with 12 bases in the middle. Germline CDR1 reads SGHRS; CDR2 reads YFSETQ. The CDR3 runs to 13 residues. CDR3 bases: TGCGCCAGCAGGGAGGCCTCGGGAAACATTCAGTACTTC. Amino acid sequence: CASREASGNIQYF.

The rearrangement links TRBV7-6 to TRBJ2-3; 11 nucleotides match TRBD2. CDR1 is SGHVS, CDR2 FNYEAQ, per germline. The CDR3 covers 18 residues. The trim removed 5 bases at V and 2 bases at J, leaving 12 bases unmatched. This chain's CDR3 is CASSPLAGGNLLTDTQYF. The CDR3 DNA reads TGTGCCAGCAGCCCGTTAGCGGGGGGGAACTTGCTCACAGATACGCAGTATTTT.

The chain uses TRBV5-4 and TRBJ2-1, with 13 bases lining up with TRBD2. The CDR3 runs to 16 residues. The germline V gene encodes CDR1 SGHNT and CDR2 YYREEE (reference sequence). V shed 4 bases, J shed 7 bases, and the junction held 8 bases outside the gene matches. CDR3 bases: TGTGCCAGCAGCCCTGGGACTAGCGGGAATCAAAATGAGCAGTTCTTC. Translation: CASSPGTSGNQNEQFF.

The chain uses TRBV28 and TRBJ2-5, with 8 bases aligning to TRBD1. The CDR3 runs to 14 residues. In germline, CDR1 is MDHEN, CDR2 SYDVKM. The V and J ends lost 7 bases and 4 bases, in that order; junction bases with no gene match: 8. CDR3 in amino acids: CASIKDRAGETQYF. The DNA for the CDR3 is TGTGCCAGCATCAAGGACAGGGCCGGAGAGACCCAGTACTTC.

CDR3 nucleotide sequence: TGTGCCAGCAGCTTAGGCGGGATGTACAATGAGCAGTTCTTC. Its protein is CASSLGGMYNEQFF. The V and J genes are TRBV7-7 and TRBJ2-1; D is perhaps TRBD2 (6 bases). The CDR3 has 14 amino acids. Germline assignment: CDR1 SSHAT and CDR2 FNYEAQ (reference sequence). Trimming removed 1 base from V and 4 bases from J, with 8 bases in between.

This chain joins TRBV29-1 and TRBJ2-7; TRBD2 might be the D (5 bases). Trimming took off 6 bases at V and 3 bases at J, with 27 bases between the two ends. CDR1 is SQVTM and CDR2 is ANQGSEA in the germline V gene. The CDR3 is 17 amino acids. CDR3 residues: CSVAGPGLIPGNYEQYF. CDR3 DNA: TGCAGCGTAGCCGGGCCCGGACTTATTCCGGGGAACTACGAGCAGTACTTC.

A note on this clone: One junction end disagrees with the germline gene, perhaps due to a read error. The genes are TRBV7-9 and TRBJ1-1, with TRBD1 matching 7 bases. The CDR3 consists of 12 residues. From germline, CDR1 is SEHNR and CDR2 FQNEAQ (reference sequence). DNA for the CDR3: TGTTCCAGCAGTTTTTGGGGACAGATGGCTTTCTTT. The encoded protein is CSSSFWGQMAFF.

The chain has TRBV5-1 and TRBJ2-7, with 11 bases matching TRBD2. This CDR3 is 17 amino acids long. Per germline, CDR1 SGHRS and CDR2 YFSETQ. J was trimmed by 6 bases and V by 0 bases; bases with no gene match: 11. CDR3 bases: TGCGCCAGCAGCTTGGGACTAGCGGGATCAGGGCCCTCCGAGCAGTACTTC. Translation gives CASSLGLAGSGPSEQYF.

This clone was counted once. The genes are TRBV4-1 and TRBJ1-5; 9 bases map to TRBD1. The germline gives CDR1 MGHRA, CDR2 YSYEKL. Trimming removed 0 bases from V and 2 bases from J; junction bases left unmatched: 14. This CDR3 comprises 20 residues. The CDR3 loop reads CASSQESGTGSNMGNQPQHF. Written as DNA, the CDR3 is TGCGCCAGCAGCCAAGAGTCGGGGACAGGGAGTAATATGGGCAATCAGCCCCAGCATTTT.

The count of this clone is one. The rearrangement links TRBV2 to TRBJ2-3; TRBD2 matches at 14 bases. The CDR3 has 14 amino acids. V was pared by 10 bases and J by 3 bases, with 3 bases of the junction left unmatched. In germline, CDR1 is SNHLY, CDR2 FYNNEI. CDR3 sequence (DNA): TGTGCCACGGGACTAGCGGGAGTTACAGATACGCAGTATTTT. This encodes CATGLAGVTDTQYF.

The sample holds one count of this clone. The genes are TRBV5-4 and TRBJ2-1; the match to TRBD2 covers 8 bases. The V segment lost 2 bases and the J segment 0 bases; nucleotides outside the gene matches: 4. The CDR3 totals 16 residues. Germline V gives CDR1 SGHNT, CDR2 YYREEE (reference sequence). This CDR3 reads CASSLFGGVSYNEQFF. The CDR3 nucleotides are TGTGCCAGCAGCTTATTCGGGGGGGTCTCCTACAATGAGCAGTTCTTC.

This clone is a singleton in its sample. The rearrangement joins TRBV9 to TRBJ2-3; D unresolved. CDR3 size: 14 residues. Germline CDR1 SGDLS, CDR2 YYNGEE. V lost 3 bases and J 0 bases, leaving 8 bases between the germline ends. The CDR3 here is CASSAYSSTDTQYF. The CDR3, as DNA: TGTGCCAGCAGCGCATACTCGAGCACAGATACGCAGTATTTT.

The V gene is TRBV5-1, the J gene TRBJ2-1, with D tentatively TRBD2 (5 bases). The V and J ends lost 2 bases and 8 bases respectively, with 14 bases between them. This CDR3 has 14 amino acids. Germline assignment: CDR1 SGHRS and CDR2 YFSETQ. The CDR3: CASSLLGAVDEQFF. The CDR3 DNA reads TGCGCCAGCAGCTTACTAGGTGCCGTGGATGAGCAGTTCTTC.

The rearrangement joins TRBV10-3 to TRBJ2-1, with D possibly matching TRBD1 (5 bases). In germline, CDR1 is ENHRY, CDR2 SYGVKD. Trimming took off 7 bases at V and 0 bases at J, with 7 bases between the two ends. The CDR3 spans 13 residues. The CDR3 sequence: CAIKGVSYNEQFF. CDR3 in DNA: TGTGCCATCAAAGGGGTCTCCTACAATGAGCAGTTCTTC.

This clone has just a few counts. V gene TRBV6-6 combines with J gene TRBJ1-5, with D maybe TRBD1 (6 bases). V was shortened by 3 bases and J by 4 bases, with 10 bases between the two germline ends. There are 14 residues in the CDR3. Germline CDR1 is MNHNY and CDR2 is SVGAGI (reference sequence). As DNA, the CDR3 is TGTGCCAGCAGTTATCAACAGGGAAATCAGCCCCAGCATTTT. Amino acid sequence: CASSYQQGNQPQHF.

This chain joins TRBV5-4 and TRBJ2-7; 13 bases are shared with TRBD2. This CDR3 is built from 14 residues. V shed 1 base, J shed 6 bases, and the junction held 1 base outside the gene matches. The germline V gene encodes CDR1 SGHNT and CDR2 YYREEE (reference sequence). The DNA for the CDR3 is TGTGCCAGCAGCTTGACTAGCGGGGGGGCCGAGCAGTACTTC. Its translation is CASSLTSGGAEQYF.

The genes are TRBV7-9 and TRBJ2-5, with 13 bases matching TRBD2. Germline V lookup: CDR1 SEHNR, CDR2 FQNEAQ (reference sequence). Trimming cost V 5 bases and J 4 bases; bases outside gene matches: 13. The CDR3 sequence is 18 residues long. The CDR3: CASSPGTSGDDKGETQYF. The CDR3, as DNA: TGTGCCAGCAGCCCAGGGACTAGCGGGGACGACAAGGGAGAGACCCAGTACTTC. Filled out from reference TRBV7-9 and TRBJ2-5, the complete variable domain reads DTGVSQNPRHKITKRGQNVTFRCDPISEHNRLYWYRQTLGQGPEFLTYFQNEAQLEKSRLLSDRFSAERPKGSFSTLEIQRTEQGDSAMYLCASSPGTSGDDKGETQYFGPGTRLLVL.

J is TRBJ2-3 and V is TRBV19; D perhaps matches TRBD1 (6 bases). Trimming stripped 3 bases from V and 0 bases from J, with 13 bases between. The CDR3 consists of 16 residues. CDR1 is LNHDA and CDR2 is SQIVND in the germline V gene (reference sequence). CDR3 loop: CASSIQGQYSTDTQYF. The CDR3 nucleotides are TGTGCCAGTAGTATTCAGGGACAATATAGCACAGATACGCAGTATTTT.

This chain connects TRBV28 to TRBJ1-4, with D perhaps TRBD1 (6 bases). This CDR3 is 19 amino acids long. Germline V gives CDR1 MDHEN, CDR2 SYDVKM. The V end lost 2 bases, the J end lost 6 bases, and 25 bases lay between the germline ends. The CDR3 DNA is TGTGCCAGCAGTTTAAGCCAGGGGCTCGGCAGTCTGTTTGATGAAAAACTGTTTTTT. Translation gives CASSLSQGLGSLFDEKLFF.

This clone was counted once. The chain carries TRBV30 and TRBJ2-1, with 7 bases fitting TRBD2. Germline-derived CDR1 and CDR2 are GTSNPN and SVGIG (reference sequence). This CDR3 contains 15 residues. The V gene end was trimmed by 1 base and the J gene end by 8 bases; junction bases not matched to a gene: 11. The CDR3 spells CAWSGTRGPGDEQFF. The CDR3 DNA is TGTGCCTGGAGTGGGACTAGGGGACCTGGGGATGAGCAGTTCTTC.

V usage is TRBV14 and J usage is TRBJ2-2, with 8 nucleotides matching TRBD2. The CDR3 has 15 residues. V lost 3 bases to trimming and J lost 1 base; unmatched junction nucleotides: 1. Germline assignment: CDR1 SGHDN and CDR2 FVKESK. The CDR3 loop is CASSQGLGNTGELFF. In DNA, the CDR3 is TGTGCCAGCAGCCAGGGACTAGGGAACACCGGGGAGCTGTTTTTT.